This T cell receptor beta chain is drawn from a study of CD8 T cells in ankylosing spondylitis (dated by TCRdb to 2016 to 2017). Turning to the overall study: The study profiled T cell receptor beta repertoires in healthy donors and ankylosing spondylitis patients to find disease-linked TCR variants. Samples of peripheral blood were taken, and for ankylosing spondylitis patients, synovial fluid was collected as well. The full study cohort was made up of roughly 25 ankylosing spondylitis patients and 108 healthy donors.

Broader findings and caveats from the paper: A TCR beta motif of about 8 highly homologous amino acid variants appeared characteristic of blood from ankylosing spondylitis patients. Some motif variants had previously been reported in the synovial fluid and blood of reactive arthritis patients, which suggests shared mechanisms of disease initiation. The disease-linked clones showed a CD8+ phenotype and occurred at relatively low frequencies in peripheral blood. The disease-linked clones were reported as significantly enriched in matched synovial fluid samples from ankylosing spondylitis patients.

The trim is 3 bases for V and 8 bases for J, with a gap of 14 bases between the germline ends. CDR1 is given as SEHNR and CDR2 as FQNEAQ, both from the germline V gene (reference sequence). From the cysteine through the phenylalanine, the CDR3 covers 14 amino acids. The only DNA kept is the CDR3, 42 bases in frame from the first base. The instrument given in TCRdb is Illumina HiSeq 2500. TCR beta libraries were prepared by quantitative 5'-RACE with molecular barcodes. The paper's data handling went like this. A new computational method, built on a probabilistic model of VDJ rearrangement, was used to identify disease-linked TCR variants. TCRdb reprocessed the public reads (quality trimming at Q25 with fastp, clone calling with MiXCR) and kept in-frame beta chains. Under each unique CDR3 protein, matching rows form one entry showing the most common genes and DNA. The V and J calls and clone size are TCRdb's, not the authors'. Within this sample are almost 250,000 distinct CDR3 sequences, with 32% of them counted one time only. The top ten hold roughly 4.2% of the sample.

In regard to this clonotype: Its antigen is unknown. Per-nucleotide qualities are absent, and no much larger clonotype sits a single base away.

Material for sequencing was blood, either unsorted or a sorted T cell fraction (not recorded which). Here the chain combines TRBV7-9 and TRBJ2-1; a weak D assignment points to TRBD2 (6 bases agree). The receptor was derived from a male donor with ankylosing spondylitis or in good health (not recorded which). At the DNA level, the sequence is TGTGCCAGCAGCTTCGCGGGGCGCGGGGATGAGCAGTTCTTC. This codes for CASSFAGRGDEQFF.